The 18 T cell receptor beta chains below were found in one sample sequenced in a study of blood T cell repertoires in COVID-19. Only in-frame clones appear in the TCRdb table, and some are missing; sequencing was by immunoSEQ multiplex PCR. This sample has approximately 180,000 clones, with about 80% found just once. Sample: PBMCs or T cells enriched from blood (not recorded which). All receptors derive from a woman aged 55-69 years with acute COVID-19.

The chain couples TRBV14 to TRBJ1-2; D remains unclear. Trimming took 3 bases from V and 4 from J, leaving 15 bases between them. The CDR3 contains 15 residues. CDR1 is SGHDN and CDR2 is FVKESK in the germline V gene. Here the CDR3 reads CASSHLGAGSYGYTF. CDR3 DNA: TGTGCCAGCAGCCACCTGGGAGCGGGTAGCTATGGCTACACCTTC.

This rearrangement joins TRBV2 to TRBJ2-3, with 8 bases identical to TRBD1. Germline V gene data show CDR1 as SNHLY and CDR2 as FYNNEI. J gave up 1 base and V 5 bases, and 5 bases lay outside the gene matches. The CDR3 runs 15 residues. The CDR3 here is CASSRQGSGTDTQYF. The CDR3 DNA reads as TGTGCCAGCAGTAGACAGGGGAGCGGCACAGATACGCAGTATTTT.

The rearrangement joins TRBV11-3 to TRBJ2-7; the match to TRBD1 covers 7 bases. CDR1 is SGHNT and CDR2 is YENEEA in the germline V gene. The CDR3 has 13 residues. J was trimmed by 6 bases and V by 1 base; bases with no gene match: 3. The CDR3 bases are TGTGCCAGCAGCTTAGGGCCAGGGGGCGAGCAGTACTTC. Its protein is CASSLGPGGEQYF.

The CDR3: CASSPAAGGVDEQFF. In DNA, the CDR3 is TGTGCCAGCAGCCCCGCGGCGGGGGGGGTTGATGAGCAGTTCTTC. The chain combines TRBV11-2 with TRBJ2-1; 9 bases align to TRBD2. Germline assignment: CDR1 SGHAT and CDR2 FQNNGV. The J segment lost 8 bases and the V segment lost 5 bases, leaving 10 bases of the junction unmatched. The CDR3 loop spans 15 amino acids.

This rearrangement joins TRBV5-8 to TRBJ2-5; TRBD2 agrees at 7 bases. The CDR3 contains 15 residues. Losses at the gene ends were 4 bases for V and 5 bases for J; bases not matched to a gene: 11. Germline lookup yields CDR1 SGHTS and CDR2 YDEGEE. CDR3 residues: CASSPLWEGRETQYF. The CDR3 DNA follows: TGTGCCAGCAGCCCCCTCTGGGAGGGCCGGGAGACCCAGTACTTC.

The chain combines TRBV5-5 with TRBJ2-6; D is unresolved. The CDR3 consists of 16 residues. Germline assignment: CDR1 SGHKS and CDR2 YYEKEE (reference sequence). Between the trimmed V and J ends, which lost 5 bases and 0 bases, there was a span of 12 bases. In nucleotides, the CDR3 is TGTGCCAGCAGTCCCGCACCAGGCTCTGGGGCCAACGTCCTGACTTTC. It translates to CASSPAPGSGANVLTF. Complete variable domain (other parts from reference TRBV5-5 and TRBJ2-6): DAGVTQSPTHLIKTRGQQVTLRCSPISGHKSVSWYQQVLGQGPQFIFQYYEKEERGRGNFPDRFSARQFPNYSSELNVNALLLGDSALYLCASSPAPGSGANVLTFGAGSRLTVL.

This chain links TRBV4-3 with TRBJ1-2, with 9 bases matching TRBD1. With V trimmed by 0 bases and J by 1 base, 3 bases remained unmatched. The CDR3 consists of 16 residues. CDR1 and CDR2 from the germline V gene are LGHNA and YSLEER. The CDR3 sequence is CASSQEGTGINYGYTF. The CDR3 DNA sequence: TGCGCCAGCAGCCAAGAAGGGACAGGGATTAACTATGGCTACACCTTC.

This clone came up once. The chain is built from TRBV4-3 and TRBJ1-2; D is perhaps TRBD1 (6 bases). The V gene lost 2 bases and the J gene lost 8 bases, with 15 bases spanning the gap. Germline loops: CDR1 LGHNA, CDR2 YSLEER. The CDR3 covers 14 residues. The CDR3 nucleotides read TGCGCCAGCAGCCAATTACGGACAGCGGCAGGCTACACCTTC. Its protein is CASSQLRTAAGYTF.

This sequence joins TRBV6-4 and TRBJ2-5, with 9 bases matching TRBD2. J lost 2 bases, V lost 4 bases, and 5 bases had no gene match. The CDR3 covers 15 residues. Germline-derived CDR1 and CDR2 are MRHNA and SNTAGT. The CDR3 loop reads CASSGLAGPQETQYF. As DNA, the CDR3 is TGTGCCAGCAGTGGGCTAGCGGGGCCTCAAGAGACCCAGTACTTC.

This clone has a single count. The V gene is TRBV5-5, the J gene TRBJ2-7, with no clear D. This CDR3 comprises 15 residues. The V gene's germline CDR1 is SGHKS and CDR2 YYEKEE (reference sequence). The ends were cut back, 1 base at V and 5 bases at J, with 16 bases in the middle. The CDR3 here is CASSLFALTADEQYF. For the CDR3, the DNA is TGTGCCAGCAGCTTGTTCGCCCTGACTGCCGACGAGCAGTACTTC. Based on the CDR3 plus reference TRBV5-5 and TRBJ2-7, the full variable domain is DAGVTQSPTHLIKTRGQQVTLRCSPISGHKSVSWYQQVLGQGPQFIFQYYEKEERGRGNFPDRFSARQFPNYSSELNVNALLLGDSALYLCASSLFALTADEQYFGPGTRLTVT.

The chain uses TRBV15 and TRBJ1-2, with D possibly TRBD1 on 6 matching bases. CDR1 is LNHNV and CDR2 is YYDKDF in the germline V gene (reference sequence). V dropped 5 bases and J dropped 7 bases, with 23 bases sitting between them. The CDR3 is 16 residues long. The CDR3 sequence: CATSGPQAPKGGGYTF. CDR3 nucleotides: TGTGCCACCAGCGGTCCGCAAGCGCCGAAAGGGGGTGGCTACACCTTC.

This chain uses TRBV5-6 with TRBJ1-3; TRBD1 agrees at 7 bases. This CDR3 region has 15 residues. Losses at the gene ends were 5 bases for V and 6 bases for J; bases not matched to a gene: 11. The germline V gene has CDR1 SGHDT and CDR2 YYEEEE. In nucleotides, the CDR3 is TGTGCCAGCAGATCCGCAGGGGGAAGGGAAAACACCATATATTTT. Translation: CASRSAGGRENTIYF.

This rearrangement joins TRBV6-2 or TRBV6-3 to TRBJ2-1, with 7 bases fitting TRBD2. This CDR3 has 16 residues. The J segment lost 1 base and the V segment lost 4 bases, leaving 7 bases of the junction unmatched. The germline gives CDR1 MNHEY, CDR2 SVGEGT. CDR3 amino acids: CASSSLQAGSYNEQFF. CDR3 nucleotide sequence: TGTGCCAGCAGTTCCCTTCAAGCGGGATCCTACAATGAGCAGTTCTTC.

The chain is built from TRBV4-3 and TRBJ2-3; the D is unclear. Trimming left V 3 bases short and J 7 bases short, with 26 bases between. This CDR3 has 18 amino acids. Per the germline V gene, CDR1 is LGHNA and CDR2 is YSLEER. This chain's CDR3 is CASSQNHPLFKSLYTQYF. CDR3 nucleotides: TGCGCCAGCAGCCAGAACCACCCCCTATTTAAGTCTTTATATACGCAGTATTTT.

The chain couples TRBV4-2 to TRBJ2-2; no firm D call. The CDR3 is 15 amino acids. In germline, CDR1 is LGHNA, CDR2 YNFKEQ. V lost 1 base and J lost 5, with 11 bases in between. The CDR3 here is CASSQVPGFTGELFF. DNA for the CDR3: TGTGCCAGCAGCCAAGTCCCCGGGTTTACCGGGGAGCTGTTTTTT.

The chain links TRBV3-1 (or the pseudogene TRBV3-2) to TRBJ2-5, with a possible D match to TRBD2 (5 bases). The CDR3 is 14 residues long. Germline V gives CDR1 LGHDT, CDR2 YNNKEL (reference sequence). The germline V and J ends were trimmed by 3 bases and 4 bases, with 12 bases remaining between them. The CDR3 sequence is CASSQARRGETQYF. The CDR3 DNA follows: TGTGCCAGCAGCCAGGCTCGCCGGGGAGAGACCCAGTACTTC.

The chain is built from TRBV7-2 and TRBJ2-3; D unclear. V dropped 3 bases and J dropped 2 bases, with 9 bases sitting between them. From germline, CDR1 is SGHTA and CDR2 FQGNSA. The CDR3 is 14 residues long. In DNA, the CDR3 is TGTGCCAGCAGCTTCCTAGGTGTCACAGATACGCAGTATTTT. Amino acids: CASSFLGVTDTQYF.

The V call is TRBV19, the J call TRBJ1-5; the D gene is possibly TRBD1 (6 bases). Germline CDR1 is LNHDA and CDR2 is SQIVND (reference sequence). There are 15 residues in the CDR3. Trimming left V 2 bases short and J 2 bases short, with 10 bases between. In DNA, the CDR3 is TGTGCCAGTAGTATAACAGGGTGGGGCAATCAGCCCCAGCATTTT. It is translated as CASSITGWGNQPQHF.